The rows below give T cell receptor beta chains drawn from one sample of a study of OX40 agonist ivuxolimab in advanced cancers. Sequencing was performed with immunoSEQ multiplex PCR; in TCRdb, only in-frame clones are kept and a portion is missing. The sample yields about 31,000 clones, under 95% seen once. Sequencing was performed on CD4+ or CD8+ T cells sorted from blood, taken in a trial of the OX40 agonist ivuxolimab. These receptors were taken from an adult with an advanced solid tumor such as melanoma, head and neck, liver or kidney cancer. Both conserved end residues are part of each CDR3. Fields, in order: clone size, D gene, V gene, J gene, CDR3 DNA, CDR3 protein. A D gene is named only where the DNA matches it firmly. Rows give clone size only sometimes, using once, few, many, or a class for an expanded clone.

clone size: .; D gene: .; V gene: TRBV5-8; J gene: TRBJ2-1; CDR3 DNA: TGTGCCAGCAGCCAGAGTCCCGGGACTTCCCTTGGTGAGCAGTTCTTC; CDR3 protein: CASSQSPGTSLGEQFF
clone size: .; D gene: .; V gene: TRBV15; J gene: TRBJ2-5; CDR3 DNA: TGTGCCACCACGGATAGCGGTGAAGAGACCCAGTACTTC; CDR3 protein: CATTDSGEETQYF
clone size: .; D gene: .; V gene: TRBV19; J gene: TRBJ2-3; CDR3 DNA: TGTGCCAGTAGTAGGGTGAACACAGATACGCAGTATTTT; CDR3 protein: CASSRVNTDTQYF
clone size: .; D gene: .; V gene: TRBV7-2; J gene: TRBJ1-3; CDR3 DNA: TGTGCCAGCAGCCTACCCCGAAACACCATATATTTT; CDR3 protein: CASSLPRNTIYF
clone size: .; D gene: TRBD1; V gene: TRBV4-3; J gene: TRBJ2-7; CDR3 DNA: TGCGCCAGCAGCCAACTGACAGGGGTGGCGAACTACGAGCAGTACTTC; CDR3 protein: CASSQLTGVANYEQYF
clone size: .; D gene: .; V gene: TRBV28; J gene: TRBJ1-2; CDR3 DNA: TGTGCCAGCAGTTTATCGCTATGGAATGGCTACACCTTC; CDR3 protein: CASSLSLWNGYTF
clone size: .; D gene: .; V gene: TRBV4-2; J gene: TRBJ2-7; CDR3 DNA: TGTGCCAGCAGCCTTTCTCAGGTTGACGAGCAGTACTTC; CDR3 protein: CASSLSQVDEQYF
clone size: .; D gene: .; V gene: TRBV25-1; J gene: TRBJ2-1; CDR3 DNA: TGTGCCAGCTCCCCCCTAGGAAATGAGCAGTTCTTC; CDR3 protein: CASSPLGNEQFF
clone size: .; D gene: .; V gene: TRBV7-3; J gene: TRBJ1-1; CDR3 DNA: TGTGCCAGCTCCCTCACGGGGGGCCTTGAAGCTTTCTTT; CDR3 protein: CASSLTGGLEAFF
clone size: once; D gene: .; V gene: TRBV7-9; J gene: TRBJ2-1; CDR3 DNA: TGTGCCAGCAGCCCCCGGACCGAAAATGAGCAGTTCTTC; CDR3 protein: CASSPRTENEQFF
clone size: .; D gene: .; V gene: TRBV28; J gene: TRBJ2-2; CDR3 DNA: TGTGCCAGCAGTCCGGTCGGGGGCGGGGAGCTGTTTTTT; CDR3 protein: CASSPVGGGELFF
clone size: few; D gene: TRBD2; V gene: TRBV9; J gene: TRBJ2-3; CDR3 DNA: TGTGCCAGCGGCCCGGGGGGGATTAGCACAGATACGCAGTATTTT; CDR3 protein: CASGPGGISTDTQYF
clone size: .; D gene: TRBD1; V gene: TRBV9; J gene: TRBJ1-4; CDR3 DNA: TGTGCCAGCAGTTTGACAGGGGGTACTAATGAAAAACTGTTTTTT; CDR3 protein: CASSLTGGTNEKLFF
clone size: .; D gene: .; V gene: TRBV2; J gene: TRBJ1-3; CDR3 DNA: TGTGCCAGCAGTGAAGGCCCTGGGGGGCTAACTGGAAACACCATATATTTT; CDR3 protein: CASSEGPGGLTGNTIYF
clone size: .; D gene: TRBD2; V gene: TRBV14; J gene: TRBJ2-1; CDR3 DNA: TGTGCCAGCAGCCAATTGCGACTAGCGGTGTACAATGAGCAGTTCTTC; CDR3 protein: CASSQLRLAVYNEQFF
clone size: .; D gene: TRBD1; V gene: TRBV5-8; J gene: TRBJ1-5; CDR3 DNA: TGTGCCAGCAGCTTGTATGGGACAGGGCTGTTTGGACAGCCCCAGCATTTT; CDR3 protein: CASSLYGTGLFGQPQHF
clone size: once; D gene: .; V gene: TRBV7-9; J gene: TRBJ1-1; CDR3 DNA: TGTGCCAGCAGCTTACTCCCGGGATTCGGCACTGAAGCTTTCTTT; CDR3 protein: CASSLLPGFGTEAFF
clone size: .; D gene: TRBD2; V gene: TRBV27; J gene: TRBJ2-3; CDR3 DNA: TGTGCCAGCAGTGTACTAGCGGGGGACGATACGCAGTATTTT; CDR3 protein: CASSVLAGDDTQYF
clone size: .; D gene: TRBD2; V gene: TRBV27; J gene: TRBJ2-1; CDR3 DNA: TGTGCCAGCACTTTGACAGCGGGAGCCTACAATGAGCAGTTCTTC; CDR3 protein: CASTLTAGAYNEQFF
clone size: once; D gene: .; V gene: TRBV7-9; J gene: TRBJ2-4; CDR3 DNA: TGTGCCAGCAGCTTTGGTGAACTAGCCAAAAACATTCAGTACTTC; CDR3 protein: CASSFGELAKNIQYF
clone size: .; D gene: .; V gene: TRBV4-1; J gene: TRBJ1-1; CDR3 DNA: TGCGCCAGCAGCCAAGTCACGAACACTGAAGCTTTCTTT; CDR3 protein: CASSQVTNTEAFF
clone size: .; D gene: .; V gene: TRBV7-6; J gene: TRBJ1-2; CDR3 DNA: TGTGCCAGCAGCCCATCGGGGGGAGGAGTTAACTATGGCTACACCTTC; CDR3 protein: CASSPSGGGVNYGYTF
clone size: once; D gene: .; V gene: TRBV2; J gene: TRBJ2-1; CDR3 DNA: TGTGCCAGCAGTGGGACTTTCAACTCCTACAATGAGCAGTTCTTC; CDR3 protein: CASSGTFNSYNEQFF
clone size: .; D gene: .; V gene: TRBV27; J gene: TRBJ2-1; CDR3 DNA: TGTGCCAGCAGTTTTGTCCCCAACAATGAGCAGTTCTTC; CDR3 protein: CASSFVPNNEQFF
clone size: once; D gene: TRBD1; V gene: TRBV9; J gene: TRBJ1-2; CDR3 DNA: TGTGCCAGCAGCGGGACAGGGTCTAACTATGGCTACACCTTC; CDR3 protein: CASSGTGSNYGYTF
clone size: .; D gene: .; V gene: TRBV7-9; J gene: TRBJ2-7; CDR3 DNA: TGTGCCAGCAGCTTAGCCTCTAGAGGACCCTACGAGCAGTACTTC; CDR3 protein: CASSLASRGPYEQYF
clone size: .; D gene: TRBD1; V gene: TRBV6-5; J gene: TRBJ1-1; CDR3 DNA: TGTGCCAGCAGTCCAACGACAGGGGCCGTATGGGAAGCTTTCTTT; CDR3 protein: CASSPTTGAVWEAFF
clone size: .; D gene: .; V gene: TRBV11-2; J gene: TRBJ1-1; CDR3 DNA: TGTGCCAGCGTCCTGATGGGCGGGGGGACCTCGGGTACTGAAGCTTTCTTT; CDR3 protein: CASVLMGGGTSGTEAFF
clone size: .; D gene: .; V gene: TRBV6-6; J gene: TRBJ2-5; CDR3 DNA: TGTGCCAGCAGTTACTTGCGAGAGACGCAAGAGACCCAGTACTTC; CDR3 protein: CASSYLRETQETQYF
clone size: .; D gene: .; V gene: TRBV5-6; J gene: TRBJ1-3; CDR3 DNA: TGTGCCAGCAGCTTGGCCACAGGCCCCTCTGGAAACACCATATATTTT; CDR3 protein: CASSLATGPSGNTIYF
clone size: few; D gene: .; V gene: TRBV27; J gene: TRBJ1-4; CDR3 DNA: TGTGCCAGCAGTTTATCGAAGGCACCGGGACCGACAAATGAAAAACTGTTTTTT; CDR3 protein: CASSLSKAPGPTNEKLFF
clone size: .; D gene: TRBD1; V gene: TRBV7-8; J gene: TRBJ1-2; CDR3 DNA: TGTGCCAGCAGCTTTTTGGGGACAGGGAATGGCTACACCTTC; CDR3 protein: CASSFLGTGNGYTF
clone size: .; D gene: .; V gene: TRBV7-9; J gene: TRBJ1-6; CDR3 DNA: TGTGCCAGCAGCCGGATGGGGCGCAGCGATAATTCACCCCTCCACTTT; CDR3 protein: CASSRMGRSDNSPLHF
clone size: .; D gene: .; V gene: TRBV27; J gene: TRBJ2-4; CDR3 DNA: TGTGCCAGCAGCCGGGCACAGCCCTTTGCCAAAAACATTCAGTACTTC; CDR3 protein: CASSRAQPFAKNIQYF
clone size: .; D gene: TRBD1; V gene: TRBV28; J gene: TRBJ2-5; CDR3 DNA: TGTGCCAGCAGCTCACAGGGGAACCAAGAGACCCAGTACTTC; CDR3 protein: CASSSQGNQETQYF
clone size: .; D gene: .; V gene: TRBV7-6; J gene: TRBJ2-3; CDR3 DNA: TGTGCCAGCAGCTTAGGGGACAGCACAGATACGCAGTATTTT; CDR3 protein: CASSLGDSTDTQYF
clone size: .; D gene: TRBD1; V gene: TRBV5-1; J gene: TRBJ1-2; CDR3 DNA: TGCGCCAGCAGCTTGACAGGGGCTTTGGGCTACACCTTC; CDR3 protein: CASSLTGALGYTF
clone size: few; D gene: .; V gene: TRBV6-1; J gene: TRBJ2-7; CDR3 DNA: TGTGCCAGCAGTGAAAACTCCTACGAGCAGTACTTC; CDR3 protein: CASSENSYEQYF
clone size: .; D gene: .; V gene: TRBV2; J gene: TRBJ2-2; CDR3 DNA: TGTGCCAGCAGTGAAGAGGGGGGCCTGAACACCGGGGAGCTGTTTTTT; CDR3 protein: CASSEEGGLNTGELFF
clone size: once; D gene: .; V gene: TRBV27; J gene: TRBJ2-2; CDR3 DNA: TGTGCCAGCAGTCCCCTTTGGGACACCGGGGAGCTGTTTTTT; CDR3 protein: CASSPLWDTGELFF
clone size: few; D gene: .; V gene: TRBV27; J gene: TRBJ2-3; CDR3 DNA: TGTGCCAGCAGGGAGCTAGGGGGGGGCACAGATACGCAGTATTTT; CDR3 protein: CASRELGGGTDTQYF
clone size: .; D gene: .; V gene: TRBV30; J gene: TRBJ1-5; CDR3 DNA: TGTGCCTGGAGTGACAGGGAAAGTTTAACGAGCGTCAATCAGCCCCAGCATTTT; CDR3 protein: CAWSDRESLTSVNQPQHF
clone size: .; D gene: .; V gene: TRBV29-1; J gene: TRBJ1-2; CDR3 DNA: TGCAGCGTTGAAGAGAGGGAGGACTATGGCTACACCTTC; CDR3 protein: CSVEEREDYGYTF
clone size: .; D gene: .; V gene: TRBV10-3; J gene: TRBJ1-5; CDR3 DNA: TGTGCCATCAGTGAGAGGGACTATAGCAATCAGCCCCAGCATTTT; CDR3 protein: CAISERDYSNQPQHF
clone size: once; D gene: .; V gene: TRBV11-2; J gene: TRBJ2-5; CDR3 DNA: TGTGCCAGCAGCCCCAGTTGGGATTCGGAGACCCAGTACTTC; CDR3 protein: CASSPSWDSETQYF
clone size: .; D gene: .; V gene: TRBV28; J gene: TRBJ2-7; CDR3 DNA: TGTGCCAGCAGTTTACCCCCCTGGGGATCCTACGAGCAGTACTTC; CDR3 protein: CASSLPPWGSYEQYF
clone size: .; D gene: .; V gene: TRBV7-9; J gene: TRBJ2-7; CDR3 DNA: TGTGCCAGCAGCCATCCAGAGACCTACGAGCAGTACTTC; CDR3 protein: CASSHPETYEQYF
clone size: .; D gene: .; V gene: TRBV5-4; J gene: TRBJ1-4; CDR3 DNA: TGTGCCAGCAGCTTGGCCGGGGGTGAAAAACTGTTTTTT; CDR3 protein: CASSLAGGEKLFF
clone size: .; D gene: .; V gene: TRBV15; J gene: TRBJ2-3; CDR3 DNA: TGTGCCACCAGCAGAGTTTTCGACTCTAGCACAGATACGCAGTATTTT; CDR3 protein: CATSRVFDSSTDTQYF
clone size: .; D gene: .; V gene: TRBV19; J gene: TRBJ1-1; CDR3 DNA: TGTGCCAGTAGTATAGGGGGCTGGAACACTGAAGCTTTCTTT; CDR3 protein: CASSIGGWNTEAFF
clone size: .; D gene: .; V gene: TRBV11-2; J gene: TRBJ2-3; CDR3 DNA: TGTGCCAGCAGCACAGACCCGGGACCGTCAGTATCGGATACGCAGTATTTT; CDR3 protein: CASSTDPGPSVSDTQYF
clone size: .; D gene: .; V gene: TRBV7-9; J gene: TRBJ1-5; CDR3 DNA: TGTGCCAGCAGCTTATCCCAGGCGATCAATCAGCCCCAGCATTTT; CDR3 protein: CASSLSQAINQPQHF